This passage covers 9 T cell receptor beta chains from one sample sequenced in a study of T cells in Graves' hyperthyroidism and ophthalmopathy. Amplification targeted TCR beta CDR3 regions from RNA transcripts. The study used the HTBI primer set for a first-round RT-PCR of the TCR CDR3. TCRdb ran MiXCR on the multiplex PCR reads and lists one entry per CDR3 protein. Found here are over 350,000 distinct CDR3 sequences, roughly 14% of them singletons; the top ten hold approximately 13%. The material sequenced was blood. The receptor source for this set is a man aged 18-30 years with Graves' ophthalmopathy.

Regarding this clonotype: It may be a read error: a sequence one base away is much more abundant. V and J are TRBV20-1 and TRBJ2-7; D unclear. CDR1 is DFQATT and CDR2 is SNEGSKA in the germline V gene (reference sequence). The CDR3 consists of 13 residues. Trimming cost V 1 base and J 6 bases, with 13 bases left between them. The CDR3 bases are TGCAGTGCTAGAGTCCCCTCCCCTTGCGAGCAGTACTTC. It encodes CSARVPSPCEQYF.

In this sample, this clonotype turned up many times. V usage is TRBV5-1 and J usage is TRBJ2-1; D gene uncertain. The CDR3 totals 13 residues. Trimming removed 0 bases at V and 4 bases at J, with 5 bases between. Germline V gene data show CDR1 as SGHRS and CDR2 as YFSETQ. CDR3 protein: CASSLDEYNEQFF. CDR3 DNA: TGCGCCAGCAGCTTGGACGAATACAATGAGCAGTTCTTC. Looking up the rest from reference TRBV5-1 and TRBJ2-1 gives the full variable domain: KAGVTQTPRYLIKTRGQQVTLSCSPISGHRSVSWYQQTPGQGLQFLFEYFSETQRNKGNFPGRFSGRQFSNSRSEMNVSTLELGDSALYLCASSLDEYNEQFFGPGTRLTVL.

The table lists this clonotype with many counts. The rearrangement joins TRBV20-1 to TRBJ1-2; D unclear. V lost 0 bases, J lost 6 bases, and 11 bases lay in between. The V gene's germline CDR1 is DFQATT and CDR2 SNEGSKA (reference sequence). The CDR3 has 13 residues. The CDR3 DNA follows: TGCAGTGCTAGAGATCTCCAGCGGAATGGCTACACCTTC. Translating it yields CSARDLQRNGYTF.

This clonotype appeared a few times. Written as DNA, the CDR3 is TGTGCCAGCAGCCAAGATAGCAGAGGAGGGGAGACCCAGTACTTC. Its translation is CASSQDSRGGETQYF. J is TRBJ2-5 and V is TRBV3-1; D is perhaps TRBD2 (6 bases). The CDR3 has 15 residues. Germline CDR1 reads LGHDT; CDR2 reads YNNKEL (reference sequence). The V end was cut by 0 bases, the J end by 5 bases, with 13 bases between.

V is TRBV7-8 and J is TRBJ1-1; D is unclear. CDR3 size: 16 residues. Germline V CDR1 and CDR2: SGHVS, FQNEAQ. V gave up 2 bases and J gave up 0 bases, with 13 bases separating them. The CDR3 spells CASSLTLTAMNTEAFF. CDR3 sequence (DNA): TGTGCCAGCAGCTTAACCTTAACAGCTATGAACACTGAAGCTTTCTTT.

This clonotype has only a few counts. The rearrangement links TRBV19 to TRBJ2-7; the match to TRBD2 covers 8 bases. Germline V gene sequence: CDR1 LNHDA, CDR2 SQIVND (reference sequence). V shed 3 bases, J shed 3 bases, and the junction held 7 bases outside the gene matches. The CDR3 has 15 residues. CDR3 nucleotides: TGTGCCAGTAGTATTGAAGCGGGAGTAGGCTACGAGCAGTACTTC. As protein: CASSIEAGVGYEQYF.

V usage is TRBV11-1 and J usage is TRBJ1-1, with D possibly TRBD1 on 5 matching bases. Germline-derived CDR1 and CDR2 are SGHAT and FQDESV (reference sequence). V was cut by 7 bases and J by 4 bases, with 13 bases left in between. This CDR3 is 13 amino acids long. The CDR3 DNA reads TGTGCCAGCATGAGGGGCAAGGGCACTGAAGCTTTCTTT. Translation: CASMRGKGTEAFF.

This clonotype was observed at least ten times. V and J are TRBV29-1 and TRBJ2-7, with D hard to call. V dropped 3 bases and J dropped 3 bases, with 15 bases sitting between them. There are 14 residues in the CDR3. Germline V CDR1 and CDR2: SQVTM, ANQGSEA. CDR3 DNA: TGCAGCGTTGAGGTAGGCTCGCTAGGCTACGAGCAGTACTTC. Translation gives CSVEVGSLGYEQYF.

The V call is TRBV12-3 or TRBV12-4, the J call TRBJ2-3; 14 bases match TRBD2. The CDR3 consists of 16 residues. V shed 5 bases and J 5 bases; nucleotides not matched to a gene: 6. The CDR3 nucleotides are TGTGCCAGCAGTCAGACTAGCGGGGGGGCCGGAGATACGCAGTATTTT. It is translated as CASSQTSGGAGDTQYF.